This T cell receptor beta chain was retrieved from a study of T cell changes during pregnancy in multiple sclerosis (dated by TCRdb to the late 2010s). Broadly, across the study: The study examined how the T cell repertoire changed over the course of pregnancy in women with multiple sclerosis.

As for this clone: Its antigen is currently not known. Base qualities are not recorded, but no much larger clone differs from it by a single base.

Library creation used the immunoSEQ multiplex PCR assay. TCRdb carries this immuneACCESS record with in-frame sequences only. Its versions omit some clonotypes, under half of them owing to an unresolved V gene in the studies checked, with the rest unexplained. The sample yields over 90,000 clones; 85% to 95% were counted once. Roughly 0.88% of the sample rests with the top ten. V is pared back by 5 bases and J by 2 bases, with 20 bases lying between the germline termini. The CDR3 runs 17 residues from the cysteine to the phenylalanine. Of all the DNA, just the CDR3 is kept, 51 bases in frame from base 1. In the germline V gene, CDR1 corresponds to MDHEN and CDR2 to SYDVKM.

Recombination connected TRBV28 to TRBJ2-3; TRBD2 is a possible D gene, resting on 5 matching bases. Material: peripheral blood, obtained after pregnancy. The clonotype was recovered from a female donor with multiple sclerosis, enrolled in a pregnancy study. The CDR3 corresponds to CASSPYRHGDHTDTQYF. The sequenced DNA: TGTGCCAGCAGTCCTTATCGTCACGGGGATCACACAGATACGCAGTATTTT.